This T cell receptor beta chain was identified during a study of T cells in Graves' hyperthyroidism and ophthalmopathy. Germline V gene data show CDR1 as MDHEN and CDR2 as SYDVKM. CDR3 length: 14 residues. The V end was cut by 8 bases, the J end by 8 bases, with 21 bases between. General study findings and limits: Ophthalmopathy was model-predicted a median roughly 6.5 months pre-onset. Most clonotypes that expanded in the thyroid above 0.001 also showed up in blood.

Authors of the study amplified TCR beta CDR3 regions from RNA transcripts. Researchers ran a first-round RT-PCR on the TCR CDR3 using the HTBI primer set. MiXCR, run by TCRdb on the multiplex PCR reads, gives a single entry per CDR3 protein. The sample includes about 360,000 distinct CDR3 sequences, about 13% of them seen just once. About this clonotype itself: Its antigen is as yet unknown.

Disease duration under 2 months; hyperthyroidism patients were aged 18 to 65. Sequencing was done on a sample of blood. The chain is built from TRBV28 and TRBJ1-2; D not resolved. The sequence came from a young man with Graves' hyperthyroidism that later progressed to Graves' ophthalmopathy. Here the CDR3 reads CASVPLTLGLGYTF. CDR3 DNA sequence: TGTGCCAGCGTCCCCCTCACACTGGGCCTCGGCTACACCTTC.